A single sample is the source of the 15 T cell receptor beta chains below, sequenced in a study of technical replicates of blood from four donors. The table came from immunoSEQ multiplex PCR; TCRdb's copy has only in-frame clones and leaves some out. The data hold some 68,000 clones, with roughly 96% observed a single time. The sample was T cells isolated from PBMCs. The source of these receptors is a human donor in good health.

This sequence joins TRBV6-4 and TRBJ2-2, with 10 bases lining up with TRBD1. The CDR3 has 15 amino acids. V trimming: 0 bases; J trimming: 6 bases; junction bases outside the gene matches: 1. The germline CDR1 and CDR2 sequences are MRHNA and SNTAGT. CDR3 sequence reads: CASSDSTGGAGELFF. In nucleotides, the CDR3 is TGTGCCAGCAGTGACTCGACAGGGGGCGCCGGGGAGCTGTTTTTT.

The chain couples TRBV18 to TRBJ1-4; D perhaps matches TRBD1 (5 bases). Germline V gene sequence: CDR1 KGHSH, CDR2 LQKENI. The V and J ends lost 0 bases and 7 bases respectively, with 12 bases between them. The CDR3 loop spans 15 amino acids. The CDR3 DNA follows: TGTGCCAGCTCACCACCGGGCCAGGGTTTTGAAAAACTGTTTTTT. Protein sequence: CASSPPGQGFEKLFF.

The chain recombines TRBV18 with TRBJ1-5; 7 nucleotides align to TRBD1. V was pared by 6 bases and J by 4 bases, with 9 bases of the junction left unmatched. The CDR3 loop spans 15 amino acids. Per the germline V gene, CDR1 is KGHSH and CDR2 is LQKENI. DNA of the CDR3: TGTGCCAGCTCCCTCGGACAGGTCAAAAATCAGCCCCAGCATTTT. This encodes CASSLGQVKNQPQHF. The variable domain in full, with the rest retrieved from reference TRBV18 and TRBJ1-5, is NAGVMQNPRHLVRRRGQEARLRCSPMKGHSHVYWYRQLPEEGLKFMVYLQKENIIDESGMPKERFSAEFPKEGPSILRIQQVVRGDSAAYFCASSLGQVKNQPQHFGDGTRLSIL.

The rearrangement links TRBV2 to TRBJ1-3, with 8 positions matching TRBD1. V lost 6 bases, J lost 7 bases, and 5 bases stayed unmatched. Germline values: CDR1 SNHLY, CDR2 FYNNEI. The CDR3 loop spans 13 amino acids. The CDR3 DNA sequence: TGTGCCAGCAGACGAGACAGGGGTAACACCATATATTTT. Protein product: CASRRDRGNTIYF.

The genes are TRBV7-6 and TRBJ2-7, with 7 bases lining up with TRBD1. Per germline, CDR1 SGHVS and CDR2 FNYEAQ. The CDR3 sequence is 11 residues long. Trimming at V came to 5 bases and at J to 6 bases, leaving 1 base not matched to a gene. The CDR3: CASSPGGEQYF. CDR3 bases: TGTGCCAGCAGCCCAGGGGGCGAGCAGTACTTC.

This chain uses TRBV28 with TRBJ1-5; D perhaps matches TRBD1 (6 bases). V dropped 6 bases and J dropped 3 bases, with 12 bases sitting between them. The CDR3 sequence is 14 residues long. Germline assignment: CDR1 MDHEN and CDR2 SYDVKM. CDR3 sequence (DNA): TGTGCCAGCAGGCCCGGACAGTACAATCAGCCCCAGCATTTT. Translating it yields CASRPGQYNQPQHF.

The J gene is TRBJ1-2, the V gene TRBV28; D ambiguous. The ends were cut back, 2 bases at V and 7 bases at J, with 17 bases in the middle. This CDR3 contains 15 residues. Germline V gene data show CDR1 as MDHEN and CDR2 as SYDVKM. The CDR3 sequence: CASSLMSGGGLGYTF. As DNA, the CDR3 is TGTGCCAGCAGTTTAATGTCCGGCGGCGGGCTTGGCTACACCTTC.

J is TRBJ2-1 and V is TRBV10-1; D possibly corresponds to TRBD1 (6 bases). Germline V gives CDR1 WNHNN, CDR2 SYGVQD (reference sequence). CDR3 length: 14 amino acids. V was pared by 2 bases and J by 7 bases, with 12 bases between. This chain's CDR3 is CASSEGGPGNEQFF. The CDR3 bases are TGCGCCAGCAGTGAGGGGGGCCCTGGGAATGAGCAGTTCTTC.

The V gene is TRBV6-1, the J gene TRBJ1-1, with TRBD1 matching 7 bases. CDR1 and CDR2 from the germline V gene are MNHNS and SASEGT. Losses at the gene ends were 3 bases for V and 9 bases for J; bases not matched to a gene: 13. CDR3 length equals 15 residues. CDR3 bases: TGTGCCAGCAGTGATATCGGACGGGACAGAAAGAAAGCTTTCTTT. Protein: CASSDIGRDRKKAFF.

The gene calls are TRBV5-4 and TRBJ2-1; 10 bases align to TRBD2. The CDR3 is 15 amino acids. With V trimmed by 2 bases and J by 7 bases, 6 bases remained unmatched. Looked up from germline, CDR1 is SGHNT and CDR2 is YYREEE (reference sequence). The CDR3 sequence is CASSLAGGPGNEQFF. The DNA for the CDR3 is TGTGCCAGCAGCTTAGCGGGAGGGCCGGGGAATGAGCAGTTCTTC.

V and J are TRBV30 and TRBJ1-2, with a possible D match to TRBD1 (6 bases). This CDR3 is 12 amino acids long. Trimming stripped 0 bases from V and 9 bases from J, with 11 bases between. From germline, CDR1 is GTSNPN and CDR2 SVGIG (reference sequence). The CDR3 sequence: CAWSVRDNRYTF. CDR3 DNA: TGTGCCTGGAGTGTAAGGGACAACCGCTACACCTTC.

For the CDR3, the DNA is TGTGCCAGCAGCTCCAGACCCTCGGGATTTAATGAAAAACTGTTTTTT. This encodes CASSSRPSGFNEKLFF. The gene calls are TRBV11-2 and TRBJ1-4, with D uncertain. CDR1 and CDR2 from the germline V gene are SGHAT and FQNNGV. The CDR3 consists of 16 residues. V was pared by 4 bases and J by 4 bases, with 16 bases between.

The rearrangement joins TRBV4-1 to TRBJ2-7; TRBD2 is a possible D gene (5 bases). V dropped 0 bases and J dropped 6 bases, with 12 bases sitting between them. Per the germline V gene, CDR1 is MGHRA and CDR2 is YSYEKL. This CDR3 has 14 amino acids. The CDR3 here is CASSQDPIGGEQYF. CDR3 nucleotides: TGCGCCAGCAGCCAAGATCCCATAGGAGGCGAGCAGTACTTC.

The chain has TRBV14 and TRBJ2-7, with 7 bases lining up with TRBD1. The V and J ends lost 3 bases and 4 bases, in that order; junction bases with no gene match: 12. Germline V gene data show CDR1 as SGHDN and CDR2 as FVKESK. This CDR3 is built from 16 residues. The CDR3 sequence: CASSQARGSLFYEQYF. CDR3 DNA: TGTGCCAGCAGCCAGGCCAGGGGGTCACTCTTTTACGAGCAGTACTTC. The whole variable domain, filled in from reference TRBV14 and TRBJ2-7, reads EAGVTQFPSHSVIEKGQTVTLRCDPISGHDNLYWYRRVMGKEIKFLLHFVKESKQDESGMPNNRFLAERTGGTYSTLKVQPAELEDSGVYFCASSQARGSLFYEQYFGPGTRLTVT.

The V gene is TRBV6-1, the J gene TRBJ1-5; a weak D match, TRBD1 (5 bases). Germline CDR1 is MNHNS and CDR2 is SASEGT. CDR3 size: 16 residues. V lost 0 bases, J lost 3 bases, and 12 bases lay in between. CDR3: CASSEARGIVNQPQHF. CDR3 coding DNA: TGTGCCAGCAGTGAAGCGCGGGGGATAGTCAATCAGCCCCAGCATTTT.